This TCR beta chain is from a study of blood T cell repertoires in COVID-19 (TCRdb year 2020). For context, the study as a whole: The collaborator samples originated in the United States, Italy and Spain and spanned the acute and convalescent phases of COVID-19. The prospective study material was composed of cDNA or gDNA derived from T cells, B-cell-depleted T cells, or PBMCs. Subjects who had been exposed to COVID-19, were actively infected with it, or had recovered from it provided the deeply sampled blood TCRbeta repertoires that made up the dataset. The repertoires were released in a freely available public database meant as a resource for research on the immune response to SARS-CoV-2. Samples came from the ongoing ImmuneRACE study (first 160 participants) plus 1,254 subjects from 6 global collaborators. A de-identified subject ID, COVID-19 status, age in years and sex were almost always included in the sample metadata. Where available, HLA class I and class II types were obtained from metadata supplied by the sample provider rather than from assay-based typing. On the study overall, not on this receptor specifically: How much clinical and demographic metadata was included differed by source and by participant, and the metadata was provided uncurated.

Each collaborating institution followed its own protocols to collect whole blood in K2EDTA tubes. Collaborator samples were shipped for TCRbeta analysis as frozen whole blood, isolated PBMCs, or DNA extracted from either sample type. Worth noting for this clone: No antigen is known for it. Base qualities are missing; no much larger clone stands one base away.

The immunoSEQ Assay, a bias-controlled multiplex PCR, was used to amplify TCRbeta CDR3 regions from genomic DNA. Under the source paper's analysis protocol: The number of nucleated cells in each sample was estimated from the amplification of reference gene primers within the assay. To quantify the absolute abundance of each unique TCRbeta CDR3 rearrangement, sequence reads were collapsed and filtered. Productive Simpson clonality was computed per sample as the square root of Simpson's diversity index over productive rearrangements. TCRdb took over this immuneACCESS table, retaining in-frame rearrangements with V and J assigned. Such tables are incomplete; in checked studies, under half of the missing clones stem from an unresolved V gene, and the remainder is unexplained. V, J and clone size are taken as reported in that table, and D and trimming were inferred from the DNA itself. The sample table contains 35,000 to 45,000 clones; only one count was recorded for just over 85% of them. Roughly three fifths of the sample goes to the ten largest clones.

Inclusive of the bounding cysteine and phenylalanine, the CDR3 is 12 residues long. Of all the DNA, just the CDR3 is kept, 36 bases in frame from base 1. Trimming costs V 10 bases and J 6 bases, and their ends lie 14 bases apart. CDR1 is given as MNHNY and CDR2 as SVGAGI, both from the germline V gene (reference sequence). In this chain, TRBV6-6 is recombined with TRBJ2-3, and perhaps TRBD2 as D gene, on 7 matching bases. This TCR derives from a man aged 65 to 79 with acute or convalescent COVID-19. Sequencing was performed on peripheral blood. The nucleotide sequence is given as TGTGCCACGGGGGGCACGAGGGATACGCAGTATTTT. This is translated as CATGGTRDTQYF.